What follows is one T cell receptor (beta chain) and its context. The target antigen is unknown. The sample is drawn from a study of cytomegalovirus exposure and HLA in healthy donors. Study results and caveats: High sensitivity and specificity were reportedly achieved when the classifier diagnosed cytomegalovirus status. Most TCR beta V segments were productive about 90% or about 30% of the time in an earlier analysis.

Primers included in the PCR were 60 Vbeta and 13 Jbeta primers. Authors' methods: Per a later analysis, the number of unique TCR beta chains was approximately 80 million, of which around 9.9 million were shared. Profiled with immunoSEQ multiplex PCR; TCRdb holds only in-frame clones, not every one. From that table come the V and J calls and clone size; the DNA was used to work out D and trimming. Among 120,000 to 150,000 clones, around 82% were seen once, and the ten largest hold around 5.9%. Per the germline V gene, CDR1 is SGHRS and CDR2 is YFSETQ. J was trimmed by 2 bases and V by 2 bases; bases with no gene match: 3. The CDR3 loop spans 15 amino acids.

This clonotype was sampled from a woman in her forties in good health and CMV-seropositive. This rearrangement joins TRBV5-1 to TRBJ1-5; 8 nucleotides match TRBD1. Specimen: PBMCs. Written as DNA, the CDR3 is TGCGCCAGCAGCTTCTCAGGGGGCGGCAATCAGCCCCAGCATTTT. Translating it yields CASSFSGGGNQPQHF.